Listed here are 18 T cell receptor beta chains from one sample, sequenced in a study of early T cells in non-severe SARS-CoV-2 infection. TCRdb re-derived calls from the 5' RACE reads in MiXCR, one entry per CDR3 protein. The table lists 100,000 to 150,000 distinct CDR3 sequences, about 15% of them singletons, with 21% in the top ten. Sequenced: whole blood. These receptors originate from an adult who was a healthcare worker with PCR-confirmed SARS-CoV-2 infection or an uninfected control (not recorded which).

Concerning this clonotype: Relative to the germline gene, one junction end is altered; a read error may explain this. The chain has TRBV12-3 or TRBV12-4 and TRBJ2-6; 9 bases are a match to TRBD1. This CDR3 is built from 17 residues. The CDR3 reads CASTPGQGSSGANDLTF. The CDR3 DNA sequence: TGTGCCAGCACTCCGGGACAGGGAAGCTCTGGGGCCAACGACCTGACTTTC.

The chain employs TRBV20-1 and TRBJ1-4; tentatively, D is TRBD1 (5 bases). Trimming left V 5 bases short and J 7 bases short, with 14 bases between. The germline gives CDR1 DFQATT, CDR2 SNEGSKA (reference sequence). CDR3 length equals 13 residues. CDR3 sequence (DNA): TGCAGTGCTTCCGGGACGGACCCTGAAAAACTGTTTTTT. Amino acid sequence: CSASGTDPEKLFF.

In its sample, this clonotype was seen a few times. This rearrangement joins TRBV18 to TRBJ2-7; possibly TRBD2 for D (7 bases). Trimming removed 6 bases at V and 4 bases at J, with 19 bases between. Per the germline V gene, CDR1 is KGHSH and CDR2 is LQKENI. The length of the CDR3 is 15 residues. The CDR3 DNA reads as TGTGCCAGCTCCCCGGGGGCAGACGGGGGGTACGAGCAGTACTTC. This sequence encodes CASSPGADGGYEQYF. Full variable domain (rest looked up from reference TRBV18 and TRBJ2-7): NAGVMQNPRHLVRRRGQEARLRCSPMKGHSHVYWYRQLPEEGLKFMVYLQKENIIDESGMPKERFSAEFPKEGPSILRIQQVVRGDSAAYFCASSPGADGGYEQYFGPGTRLTVT.

This clonotype was observed a handful of times. V usage is TRBV29-1 and J usage is TRBJ2-3; unclear D gene. The ends were cut back, 1 base at V and 2 bases at J, with 13 bases in the middle. Germline V CDR1 and CDR2: SQVTM, ANQGSEA. This CDR3 has 15 residues. The CDR3 DNA reads TGCAGCGTTGAAGGCCCCCGGCGGTCCACAGATACGCAGTATTTT. Its translation is CSVEGPRRSTDTQYF.

This clonotype was seen repeatedly, ten times or more. The chain combines TRBV7-2 with TRBJ2-1; a possible D gene is TRBD2 (6 bases). V was pared by 1 base and J by 9 bases, with 10 bases between. The CDR3 is 13 amino acids. Germline-derived CDR1 and CDR2 are SGHTA and FQGNSA. The CDR3 here is CASSLVEGIEQFF. The CDR3 region has the DNA TGTGCCAGCAGCTTAGTGGAGGGAATTGAGCAGTTCTTC.

This chain uses TRBV6-6 with TRBJ2-1; D may be TRBD1 or TRBD2 (5 bases each). The CDR3 runs to 15 residues. Germline-derived CDR1 and CDR2 are MNHNY and SVGAGI (reference sequence). Between the trimmed V and J ends, which lost 5 bases and 8 bases, there was a span of 19 bases. The CDR3: CASSHPGPLSDEQFF. The CDR3 DNA sequence: TGTGCCAGCAGTCACCCGGGACCGCTAAGCGATGAGCAGTTCTTC.

This clonotype occurred many times. The chain combines TRBV19 with TRBJ1-6; D is perhaps TRBD1 (5 bases). V lost 9 bases and J 7 bases, leaving 22 bases between the germline ends. The CDR3 runs 16 residues. Germline CDR1 LNHDA, CDR2 SQIVND (reference sequence). CDR3 DNA: TGTGCCAGCAAGAGACAGCACAAACAAAACAATTCACCCCTCCACTTT. Its translation: CASKRQHKQNNSPLHF.

The sample holds many counts of this clonotype. CDR3: CASSISRTGGYTF. The CDR3 coding sequence is TGTGCCAGTAGTATTTCCCGCACCGGTGGCTACACCTTC. The genes are TRBV19 and TRBJ1-2; D not resolved. V was clipped by 3 bases and J by 7 bases, with 12 bases between them. The CDR3 totals 13 residues. CDR1 is LNHDA, CDR2 SQIVND, per germline (reference sequence).

The chain is built from TRBV28 and TRBJ2-1; 8 nucleotides match TRBD1. This CDR3 contains 16 residues. The germline gives CDR1 MDHEN, CDR2 SYDVKM. Germline trimming cut 1 base from V and 0 bases from J; bases unmatched to any gene: 2. This chain's CDR3 is CASSLYGQGSYNEQFF. The CDR3, as DNA: TGTGCCAGCAGTTTATACGGACAGGGCTCCTACAATGAGCAGTTCTTC.

The J gene is TRBJ2-1, the V gene TRBV3-1; D perhaps matches TRBD1 (8 bases). Trimming cost V 7 bases and J 9 bases, with 19 bases left between them. Germline V gene sequence: CDR1 LGHDT, CDR2 YNNKEL (reference sequence). The CDR3 is 14 residues long. In nucleotides, the CDR3 is TGTGCCAGCAACGGACTAGGCGGACAGGGTGAGCAGTTCTTC. Its translation: CASNGLGGQGEQFF.

This chain uses TRBV4-1 with TRBJ1-3; D is undetermined. CDR1 is MGHRA and CDR2 is YSYEKL in the germline V gene. The CDR3 is made up of 17 amino acids. V gave up 0 bases and J gave up 0 bases, with 12 bases separating them. CDR3 loop: CASSQDRSRFSGNTIYF. In DNA form, the CDR3 reads TGCGCCAGCAGCCAAGATCGTTCAAGGTTCTCTGGAAACACCATATATTTT.

The CDR3 loop reads CASSQVLGEQFF. In DNA form, the CDR3 reads TGTGCCAGCAGCCAAGTTCTGGGCGAGCAGTTCTTC. This chain joins TRBV3-1 and TRBJ2-1, with D unresolved. Germline V gene lookup returns CDR1 LGHDT and CDR2 YNNKEL (reference sequence). There are 12 residues in the CDR3. V was pared by 1 base and J by 10 bases, with 8 bases between.

V gene TRBV3-1 combines with J gene TRBJ1-2; 8 bases agree with TRBD1. V gave up 4 bases and J gave up 4 bases; unmatched junction bases: 8. Per germline, CDR1 LGHDT and CDR2 YNNKEL (reference sequence). The CDR3 runs to 15 residues. CDR3 bases: TGTGCCAGCAGCCTAATGGACAGGGCGGGCTATGGCTACACCTTC. It encodes CASSLMDRAGYGYTF. Together with reference TRBV3-1 and TRBJ1-2, the CDR3 gives the full variable domain: DTAVSQTPKYLVTQMGNDKSIKCEQNLGHDTMYWYKQDSKKFLKIMFSYNNKELIINETVPNRFSPKSPDKAHLNLHINSLELGDSAVYFCASSLMDRAGYGYTFGSGTRLTVV.

V and J are TRBV9 and TRBJ2-7, with D perhaps TRBD1 (6 bases). Trimming left V 2 bases short and J 7 bases short, with 19 bases between. Germline assignment: CDR1 SGDLS and CDR2 YYNGEE. The CDR3 runs to 15 residues. In DNA form, the CDR3 reads TGTGCCAGCAGCGTCCTCGCTACAGGGATCGGAGAGCAGTACTTC. This encodes CASSVLATGIGEQYF.

As DNA, the CDR3 is TGTGCCAGCAGCTTAGTGTTAGCGGGGGGGTCCTACAATGAGCAGTTCTTC. It yields the protein CASSLVLAGGSYNEQFF. The V call is TRBV7-6, the J call TRBJ2-1; 11 nucleotides agree with TRBD2. V was pared by 1 base and J by 1 base, with 3 bases of the junction left unmatched. Germline V lookup: CDR1 SGHVS, CDR2 FNYEAQ. This CDR3 contains 17 residues. The full variable domain, with the rest looked up from reference TRBV7-6 and TRBJ2-1, is GAGVSQSPRYKVTKRGQDVALRCDPISGHVSLYWYRQALGQGPEFLTYFNYEAQQDKSGLPNDRFSAERPEGSISTLTIQRTEQRDSAMYRCASSLVLAGGSYNEQFFGPGTRLTVL.

J is TRBJ1-1 and V is TRBV7-3; weak D call: TRBD1 (5 bases). The germline V and J ends were trimmed by 6 bases and 2 bases, with 16 bases remaining between them. This CDR3 has 15 residues. Germline CDR1 SGHTA, CDR2 FQGTGA. The CDR3 coding sequence is TGTGCCAGCAGGACTCCCACGGGGGGAAACACTGAAGCTTTCTTT. It codes for CASRTPTGGNTEAFF.

There are many counts of this clonotype. The chain has TRBV6-6 and TRBJ1-6, with D possibly matching TRBD1 (5 bases). Germline V gene sequence: CDR1 MNHNY, CDR2 SVGAGI (reference sequence). Deletions cut 11 bases from V and 9 bases from J, with 14 bases between. This CDR3 contains 12 residues. For the CDR3, the DNA is TGTGCCGCCAGGGAGGGTCGTTCACCCCTCCACTTT. It codes for CAAREGRSPLHF.

This clonotype was seen a handful of times. This chain uses TRBV29-1 with TRBJ2-1; D gene unclear. The germline V gene encodes CDR1 SQVTM and CDR2 ANQGSEA. Trimming shortened V by 3 bases and J by 2 bases, and 8 bases separated the two germline ends. This CDR3 is built from 13 residues. The CDR3 DNA sequence: TGCAGCGTTGAGGGGTGGCCCTACAATGAGCAGTTCTTC. This gives the protein CSVEGWPYNEQFF.